Shown below are 30 T cell receptor beta chains from a single sample sequenced in a study of cytomegalovirus exposure and HLA in healthy donors. PCR primers comprised 60 Vbeta and 13 Jbeta primers. Profiling relied on immunoSEQ multiplex PCR, and the TCRdb table lists in-frame clones only, not all of them. The profile shows about 120,000 clones, around 87% of them singletons. Sample: PBMCs. The source of these receptors is a man in his forties in good health and CMV-seronegative.

This rearrangement joins TRBV28 to TRBJ1-1; no reliable D call. The CDR3 totals 12 residues. Trimming took 7 bases from V and 0 from J, leaving 6 bases between them. Germline lookup yields CDR1 MDHEN and CDR2 SYDVKM. The CDR3 bases are TGTGCCAGCAAGCTTATGAACACTGAAGCTTTCTTT. Its translation: CASKLMNTEAFF.

The chain links TRBV19 to TRBJ1-5; D call uncertain. Germline values: CDR1 LNHDA, CDR2 SQIVND (reference sequence). V was shortened by 0 bases and J by 0 bases, with 9 bases between the two germline ends. This CDR3 region has 16 residues. The CDR3 region is CASSIDGPYSNQPQHF. CDR3 nucleotides: TGTGCCAGTAGTATAGACGGTCCCTATAGCAATCAGCCCCAGCATTTT.

The sample holds one count of this clone. V and J are TRBV18 and TRBJ1-1; D ambiguous. The CDR3 is 15 residues long. Germline CDR1 reads KGHSH; CDR2 reads LQKENI. V gave up 6 bases and J gave up 1 base, with 15 bases separating them. The CDR3 sequence is CASSPSRAENTEAFF. DNA for the CDR3: TGTGCCAGCTCGCCTAGCCGGGCAGAGAACACTGAAGCTTTCTTT. Drawing the rest from reference TRBV18 and TRBJ1-1, the complete variable domain is NAGVMQNPRHLVRRRGQEARLRCSPMKGHSHVYWYRQLPEEGLKFMVYLQKENIIDESGMPKERFSAEFPKEGPSILRIQQVVRGDSAAYFCASSPSRAENTEAFFGQGTRLTVV.

About this clone: Within the sample, other DNA sequences also encode this same CDR3. The V gene is TRBV28, the J gene TRBJ1-2, with 8 bases matching TRBD1. The trim removed 6 bases at V and 4 bases at J, leaving 7 bases unmatched. This CDR3 spans 14 amino acids. Germline assignment: CDR1 MDHEN and CDR2 SYDVKM. The CDR3 nucleotides read TGTGCCAGCAGAGAACAGGGGGTTGGCTATGGCTACACCTTC. Amino acids: CASREQGVGYGYTF.

This clone was observed a single time. CDR3 amino acids: CASSTGGQGAYEQYF. The CDR3, as DNA: TGTGCCAGCTCAACAGGAGGACAGGGAGCCTACGAGCAGTACTTC. The V and J genes are TRBV18 and TRBJ2-7; TRBD1 agrees at 8 bases. The trim removed 5 bases at V and 2 bases at J, leaving 8 bases unmatched. From germline, CDR1 is KGHSH and CDR2 LQKENI. The CDR3 covers 15 residues.

The chain has TRBV5-1 and TRBJ2-7; D gene ambiguous. CDR3 length: 15 residues. V lost 0 bases and J 0 bases, leaving 10 bases between the germline ends. The germline V gene encodes CDR1 SGHRS and CDR2 YFSETQ. The CDR3 DNA reads as TGCGCCAGCAGCTTGGTAGCATCGGGCTCCTACGAGCAGTACTTC. Translating it yields CASSLVASGSYEQYF.

The chain is built from TRBV7-2 and TRBJ1-1; no clear D. The CDR3 covers 17 residues. Trimming stripped 1 base from V and 3 bases from J, with 18 bases between. Germline V CDR1 and CDR2: SGHTA, FQGNSA. The CDR3 spells CASSLVRVGSRYTEAFF. CDR3 nucleotides: TGTGCCAGCAGCTTAGTGAGGGTGGGGAGCCGCTACACTGAAGCTTTCTTT.

The chain joins TRBV6-1 to TRBJ2-5; TRBD1 aligns across 11 bases. Per the germline V gene, CDR1 is MNHNS and CDR2 is SASEGT. Trimming cost V 11 bases and J 5 bases; bases outside gene matches: 7. This CDR3 is 13 amino acids long. CDR3 nucleotides: TGTGCCGGAGGACAGGGGGCCGGGGAGACCCAGTACTTC. This translates into CAGGQGAGETQYF.

This chain links TRBV30 with TRBJ2-7, with TRBD2 matching 8 bases. J lost 4 bases, V lost 0 bases, and 11 bases had no gene match. The CDR3 loop spans 16 amino acids. Germline V gene sequence: CDR1 GTSNPN, CDR2 SVGIG (reference sequence). CDR3 DNA: TGTGCCTGGAGTGTACGGGAGGCGGGGGGTCCATACGAGCAGTACTTC. Translating it yields CAWSVREAGGPYEQYF.

The chain combines TRBV7-2 with TRBJ2-7, with D tentatively TRBD1 (5 bases). V lost 7 bases to trimming and J lost 5 bases, with 15 bases between them. Looked up from germline, CDR1 is SGHTA and CDR2 is FQGNSA. The CDR3 has 13 residues. CDR3 bases: TGTGCCAGCAACCCCGCTGGGGCCCACGAGCAGTACTTC. Translation gives CASNPAGAHEQYF.

J is TRBJ1-4 and V is TRBV6-6; 7 bases are a match to TRBD1. With V trimmed by 2 bases and J by 5 bases, 2 bases remained unmatched. This CDR3 is 14 amino acids long. Germline values: CDR1 MNHNY, CDR2 SVGAGI (reference sequence). The CDR3 DNA reads as TGTGCCAGCAGTTACCGGGACAGCAATGAAAAACTGTTTTTT. This translates into CASSYRDSNEKLFF.

This chain joins TRBV28 and TRBJ1-1; D remains unclear. This CDR3 region has 12 residues. Germline CDR1 is MDHEN and CDR2 is SYDVKM. The V end lost 10 bases, the J end lost 6 bases, and 15 bases lay between the germline ends. In DNA form, the CDR3 reads TGTGCCATCGACCCGGGAAGTTCTGAAGCTTTCTTT. Translating gives CAIDPGSSEAFF.

V gene TRBV27 combines with J gene TRBJ2-7; TRBD2 matches 7 bases. The CDR3 contains 14 residues. V gave up 6 bases and J gave up 2 bases; unmatched junction bases: 7. Germline CDR1 reads MNHEY; CDR2 reads SMNVEV (reference sequence). CDR3 nucleotides: TGTGCCAGCAGGGGGAGCGGGGCCGCCTACGAGCAGTACTTC. Translation: CASRGSGAAYEQYF.

The genes are TRBV9 and TRBJ1-1, with 7 bases that match TRBD1. This CDR3 contains 15 residues. After removal of 3 bases from V and 5 bases from J, the junction contained 10 bases not matched to a gene. Looked up from germline, CDR1 is SGDLS and CDR2 is YYNGEE. CDR3 DNA: TGTGCCAGCAGCGGCAACACAGGGGTGAGGACTGAAGCTTTCTTT. Translating gives CASSGNTGVRTEAFF.

The rearrangement joins TRBV10-3 to TRBJ1-6, with D maybe TRBD1 (5 bases). Trimming took 2 bases from V and 9 from J, leaving 14 bases between them. CDR3 length: 15 amino acids. Germline-derived CDR1 and CDR2 are ENHRY and SYGVKD. The CDR3 sequence is CAISERGNGGSPLHF. The CDR3, as DNA: TGTGCCATCAGTGAGCGGGGAAACGGGGGTTCACCCCTCCACTTT.

The CDR3 bases are TGCGCCAGCAGCCAAGATCTTCCGGATACGCAGTATTTT. Translation: CASSQDLPDTQYF. V and J are TRBV4-3 and TRBJ2-3, with D uncertain. Trimming cost V 0 bases and J 6 bases, with 7 bases left between them. Germline-derived CDR1 and CDR2 are LGHNA and YSLEER. The CDR3 totals 13 residues.

The genes are TRBV30 and TRBJ2-6; D unclear. V lost 0 bases to trimming and J lost 0 bases, with 6 bases between them. This CDR3 is 15 amino acids long. Per germline, CDR1 GTSNPN and CDR2 SVGIG (reference sequence). The CDR3 nucleotides read TGTGCCTGGAGTGTACGAGCCTCTGGGGCCAACGTCCTGACTTTC. Protein: CAWSVRASGANVLTF.

The chain couples TRBV4-2 to TRBJ1-1, with D possibly matching TRBD1 (5 bases). Per the germline V gene, CDR1 is LGHNA and CDR2 is YNFKEQ. This CDR3 region has 14 residues. V lost 3 bases and J lost 0, with 8 bases in between. The CDR3 loop is CASSQGPVNTEAFF. The DNA for the CDR3 is TGTGCCAGCAGCCAGGGGCCGGTGAACACTGAAGCTTTCTTT.

The CDR3 protein is CASSVSGTINEQFF. CDR3 bases: TGTGCCAGCAGCGTAAGCGGGACAATAAATGAGCAGTTCTTC. The chain links TRBV9 to TRBJ2-1, with D perhaps matching TRBD2 (7 bases). Trimming removed 1 base from V and 7 bases from J, with 12 bases in between. The germline gives CDR1 SGDLS, CDR2 YYNGEE. The CDR3 extends over 14 amino acids.

The V and J genes are TRBV29-1 and TRBJ2-7; 9 nucleotides line up with TRBD1. Per germline, CDR1 SQVTM and CDR2 ANQGSEA. Unmatched junction bases numbered 6, after V lost 2 bases and J lost 7 bases. The CDR3 is made up of 13 amino acids. This chain's CDR3 is CSVERDRAGEQYF. The CDR3 coding sequence is TGCAGCGTTGAAAGGGACAGGGCTGGAGAGCAGTACTTC.

The V call is TRBV28, the J call TRBJ1-4; a weak D match, TRBD1 (6 bases). CDR3 length equals 19 residues. V was trimmed by 5 bases and J by 0 bases, leaving 22 bases between them. The V gene's germline CDR1 is MDHEN and CDR2 SYDVKM. CDR3 nucleotides: TGTGCCAGCAGTACACAACCCCGTTGGGGGCAGGCAACTAATGAAAAACTGTTTTTT. It yields the protein CASSTQPRWGQATNEKLFF.

The V call is TRBV6-1, the J call TRBJ1-4, with D tentatively TRBD1 (6 bases). V was trimmed by 1 base and J by 8 bases, leaving 14 bases between them. CDR1 is MNHNS, CDR2 SASEGT, per germline. This CDR3 spans 15 amino acids. The CDR3 here is CASSEEQGRWEKLFF. The CDR3, as DNA: TGTGCCAGCAGTGAAGAACAGGGACGATGGGAAAAACTGTTTTTT.

This clone was found a few times. V is TRBV18 and J is TRBJ1-6, with D uncertain. V lost 6 bases, J lost 5 bases, and 14 bases lay in between. The germline gives CDR1 KGHSH, CDR2 LQKENI. The CDR3 loop spans 15 amino acids. The CDR3 sequence: CASSQLDGDNSPLHF. The DNA of the CDR3 is TGTGCCAGCTCCCAGTTGGACGGGGATAATTCACCCCTCCACTTT. The whole variable domain, filled in from reference TRBV18 and TRBJ1-6, reads NAGVMQNPRHLVRRRGQEARLRCSPMKGHSHVYWYRQLPEEGLKFMVYLQKENIIDESGMPKERFSAEFPKEGPSILRIQQVVRGDSAAYFCASSQLDGDNSPLHFGNGTRLTVT.

The chain employs TRBV4-3 and TRBJ2-2, with 7 bases lining up with TRBD1. Germline values: CDR1 LGHNA, CDR2 YSLEER. The V and J ends lost 3 bases and 9 bases, in that order; junction bases with no gene match: 13. The CDR3 covers 16 residues. The DNA of the CDR3 is TGCGCCAGCAGCCAGAAATCTAAGACAGGGACCAGGGAGCTGTTTTTT. Translation: CASSQKSKTGTRELFF.

The V call is TRBV5-1, the J call TRBJ1-2; 8 nucleotides agree with TRBD1. This CDR3 spans 16 amino acids. V lost 4 bases, J lost 4 bases, and 12 bases stayed unmatched. Per the germline V gene, CDR1 is SGHRS and CDR2 is YFSETQ. CDR3 region: CASSGGQGFDIYGYTF. The DNA for the CDR3 is TGCGCCAGCAGCGGCGGACAGGGATTCGACATCTATGGCTACACCTTC.

CDR3 bases: TGTGCCAGCAGCTTTGGGACAGACAACACTGAAGCTTTCTTT. Its protein product is CASSFGTDNTEAFF. This chain connects TRBV5-6 to TRBJ1-1, with 7 bases matching TRBD1. V was pared by 2 bases and J by 2 bases, with 3 bases of the junction left unmatched. This CDR3 region has 14 residues. The germline CDR1 and CDR2 sequences are SGHDT and YYEEEE.

The J gene is TRBJ2-7, the V gene TRBV5-1; perhaps TRBD1 as D (5 bases). Trimming stripped 0 bases from V and 6 bases from J, with 13 bases between. Germline V CDR1 and CDR2: SGHRS, YFSETQ. The CDR3 is 14 amino acids. This chain's CDR3 is CASSLAAQGTEQYF. CDR3 nucleotides: TGCGCCAGCAGCTTGGCGGCTCAGGGCACCGAGCAGTACTTC. Supplemented by reference TRBV5-1 and TRBJ2-7, the full variable domain reads KAGVTQTPRYLIKTRGQQVTLSCSPISGHRSVSWYQQTPGQGLQFLFEYFSETQRNKGNFPGRFSGRQFSNSRSEMNVSTLELGDSALYLCASSLAAQGTEQYFGPGTRLTVT.

V usage is TRBV27 and J usage is TRBJ1-5, with unresolved D. The V end was cut by 2 bases, the J end by 0 bases, with 5 bases between. Germline-derived CDR1 and CDR2 are MNHEY and SMNVEV (reference sequence). There are 14 residues in the CDR3. The CDR3 DNA reads as TGTGCCAGCAGTTTAGAGGGTAGCAATCAGCCCCAGCATTTT. Protein: CASSLEGSNQPQHF.

The V and J genes are TRBV6-5 and TRBJ2-7, with 7 bases that match TRBD2. Unmatched junction bases numbered 4, after V lost 6 bases and J lost 2 bases. Germline lookup yields CDR1 MNHEY and CDR2 SVGAGI. The CDR3 length is 13 residues. The CDR3 loop reads CASRERGPYEQYF. The DNA for the CDR3 is TGTGCCAGCAGGGAGCGGGGCCCCTACGAGCAGTACTTC.

The chain has TRBV25-1 and TRBJ2-7, with a tentative D call TRBD2 (5 bases). Germline V gives CDR1 MGHDK, CDR2 SYGVNS. The CDR3 has 11 residues. Trimming left V 4 bases short and J 9 bases short, with 10 bases between. The CDR3 loop reads CASSASGMQYF. CDR3 DNA: TGTGCCAGCAGTGCCTCCGGGATGCAGTACTTC.